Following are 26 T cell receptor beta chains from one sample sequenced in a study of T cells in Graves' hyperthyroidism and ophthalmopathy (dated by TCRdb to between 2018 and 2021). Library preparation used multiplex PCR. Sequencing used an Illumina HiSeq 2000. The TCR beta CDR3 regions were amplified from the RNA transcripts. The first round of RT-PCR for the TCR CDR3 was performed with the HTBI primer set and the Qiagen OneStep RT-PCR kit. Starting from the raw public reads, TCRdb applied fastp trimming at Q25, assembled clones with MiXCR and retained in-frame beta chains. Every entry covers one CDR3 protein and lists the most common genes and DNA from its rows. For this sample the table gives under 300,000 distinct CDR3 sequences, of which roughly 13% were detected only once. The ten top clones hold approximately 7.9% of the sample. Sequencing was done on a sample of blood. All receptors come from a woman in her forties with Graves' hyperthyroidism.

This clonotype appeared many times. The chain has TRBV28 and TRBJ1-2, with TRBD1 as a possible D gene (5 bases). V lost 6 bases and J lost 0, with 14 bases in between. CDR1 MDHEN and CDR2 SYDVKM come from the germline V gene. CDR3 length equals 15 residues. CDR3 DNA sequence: TGTGCCAGCAGCTCGCCGTGGGGACCTAACTATGGCTACACCTTC. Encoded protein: CASSSPWGPNYGYTF.

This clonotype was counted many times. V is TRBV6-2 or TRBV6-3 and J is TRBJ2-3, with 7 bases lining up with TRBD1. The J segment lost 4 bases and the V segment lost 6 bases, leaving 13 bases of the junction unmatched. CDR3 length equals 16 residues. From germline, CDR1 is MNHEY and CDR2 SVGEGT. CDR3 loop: CASRFRDRPLADTQYF. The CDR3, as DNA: TGTGCCAGCAGGTTCCGGGACAGACCCTTAGCAGATACGCAGTATTTT.

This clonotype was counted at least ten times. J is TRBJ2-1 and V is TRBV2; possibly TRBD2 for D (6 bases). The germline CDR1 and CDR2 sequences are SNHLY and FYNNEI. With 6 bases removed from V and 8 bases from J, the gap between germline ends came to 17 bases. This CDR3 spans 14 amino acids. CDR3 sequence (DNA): TGTGCCAGCAGACTCGACCCCGGCGGGGATGAGCAGTTCTTC. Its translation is CASRLDPGGDEQFF.

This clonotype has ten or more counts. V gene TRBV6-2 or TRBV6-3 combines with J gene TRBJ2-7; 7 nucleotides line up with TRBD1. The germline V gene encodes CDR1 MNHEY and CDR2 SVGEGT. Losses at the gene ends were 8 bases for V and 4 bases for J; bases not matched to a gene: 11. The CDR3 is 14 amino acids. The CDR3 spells CASASDRVSYEQYF. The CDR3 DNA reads TGTGCCAGCGCATCAGACAGGGTCTCGTACGAGCAGTACTTC.

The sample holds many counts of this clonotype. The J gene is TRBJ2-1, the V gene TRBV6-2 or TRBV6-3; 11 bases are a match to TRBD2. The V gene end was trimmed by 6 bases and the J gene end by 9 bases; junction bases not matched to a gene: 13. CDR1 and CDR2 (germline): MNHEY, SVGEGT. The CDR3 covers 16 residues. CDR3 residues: CASRTSRLAGRGEQFF. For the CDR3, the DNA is TGTGCCAGCAGGACCTCCAGACTAGCGGGAAGGGGTGAGCAGTTCTTC.

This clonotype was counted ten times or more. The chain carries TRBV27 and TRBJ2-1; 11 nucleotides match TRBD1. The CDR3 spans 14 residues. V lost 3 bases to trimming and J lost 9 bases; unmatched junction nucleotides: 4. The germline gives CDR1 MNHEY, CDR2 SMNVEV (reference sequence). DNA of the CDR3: TGTGCCAGCAGTTTCCGGACAGGGGGCGGTGAGCAGTTCTTC. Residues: CASSFRTGGGEQFF.

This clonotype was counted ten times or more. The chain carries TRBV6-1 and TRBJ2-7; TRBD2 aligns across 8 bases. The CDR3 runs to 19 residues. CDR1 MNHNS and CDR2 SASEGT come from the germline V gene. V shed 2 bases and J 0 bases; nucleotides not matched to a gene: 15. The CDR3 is CASSESGRLNPISSYEQYF. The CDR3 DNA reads TGTGCCAGCAGTGAAAGCGGGAGACTCAATCCGATAAGCTCCTACGAGCAGTACTTC.

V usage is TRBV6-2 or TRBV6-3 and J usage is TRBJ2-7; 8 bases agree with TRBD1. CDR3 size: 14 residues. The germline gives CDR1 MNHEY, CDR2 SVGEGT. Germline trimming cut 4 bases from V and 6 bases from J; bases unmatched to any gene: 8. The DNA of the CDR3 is TGTGCCAGCAGTTGGAGGCAGGGGGCATTCGAGCAGTACTTC. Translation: CASSWRQGAFEQYF.

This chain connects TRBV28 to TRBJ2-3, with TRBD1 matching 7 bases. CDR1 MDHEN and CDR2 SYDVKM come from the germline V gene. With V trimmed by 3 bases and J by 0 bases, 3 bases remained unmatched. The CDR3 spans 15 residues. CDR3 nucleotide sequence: TGTGCCAGCAGTTTGGGGGACAGAAGCACAGATACGCAGTATTTT. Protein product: CASSLGDRSTDTQYF.

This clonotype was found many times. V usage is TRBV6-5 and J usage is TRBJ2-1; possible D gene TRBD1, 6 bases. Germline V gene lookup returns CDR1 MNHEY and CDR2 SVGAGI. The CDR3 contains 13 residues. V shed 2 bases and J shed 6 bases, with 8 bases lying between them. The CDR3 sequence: CASSYVGGNEQFF. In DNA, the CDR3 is TGTGCCAGCAGTTACGTAGGGGGCAATGAGCAGTTCTTC.

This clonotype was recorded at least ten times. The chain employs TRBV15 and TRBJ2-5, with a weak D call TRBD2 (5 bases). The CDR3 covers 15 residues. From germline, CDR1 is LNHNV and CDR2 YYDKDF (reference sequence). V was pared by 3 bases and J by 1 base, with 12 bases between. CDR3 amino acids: CATSSQPGSQETQYF. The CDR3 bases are TGTGCCACCAGCAGTCAACCGGGAAGCCAAGAGACCCAGTACTTC.

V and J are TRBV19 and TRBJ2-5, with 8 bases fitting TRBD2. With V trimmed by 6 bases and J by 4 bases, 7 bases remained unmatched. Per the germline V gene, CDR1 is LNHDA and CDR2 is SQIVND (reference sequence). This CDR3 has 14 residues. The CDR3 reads CASSRAGVGETQYF. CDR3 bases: TGTGCCAGTAGCCGAGCGGGAGTGGGAGAGACCCAGTACTTC.

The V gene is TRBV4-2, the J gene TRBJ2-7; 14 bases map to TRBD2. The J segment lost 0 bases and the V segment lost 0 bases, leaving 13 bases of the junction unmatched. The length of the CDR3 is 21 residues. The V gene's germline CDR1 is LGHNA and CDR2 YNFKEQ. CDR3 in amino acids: CASSQDPRLAGGGKNSYEQYF. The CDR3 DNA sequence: TGTGCCAGCAGCCAAGATCCCCGACTAGCGGGAGGGGGCAAGAACTCCTACGAGCAGTACTTC.

For the CDR3, the DNA is TGTGCCAGTAGTATAGGTCTCTCCCCCTACAATGAGCAGTTCTTC. It is translated as CASSIGLSPYNEQFF. This chain joins TRBV19 and TRBJ2-1; no reliable D call. Per the germline V gene, CDR1 is LNHDA and CDR2 is SQIVND (reference sequence). This CDR3 is 15 amino acids long. The V end was cut by 1 base, the J end by 2 bases, with 9 bases between.

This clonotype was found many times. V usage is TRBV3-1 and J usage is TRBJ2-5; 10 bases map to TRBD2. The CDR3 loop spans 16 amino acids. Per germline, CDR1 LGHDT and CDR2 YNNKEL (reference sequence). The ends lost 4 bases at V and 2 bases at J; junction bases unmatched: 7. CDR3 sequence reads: CASSRRTSGLQETQYF. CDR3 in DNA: TGTGCCAGCAGCCGACGGACTAGCGGCCTACAAGAGACCCAGTACTTC.

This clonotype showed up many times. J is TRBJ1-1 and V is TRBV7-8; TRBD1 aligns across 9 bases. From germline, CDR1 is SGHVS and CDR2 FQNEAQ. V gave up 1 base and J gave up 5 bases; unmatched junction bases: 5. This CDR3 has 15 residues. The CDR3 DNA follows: TGTGCCAGCAGCTTAGACGGGACAGGGTGGACTGAAGCTTTCTTT. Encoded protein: CASSLDGTGWTEAFF.

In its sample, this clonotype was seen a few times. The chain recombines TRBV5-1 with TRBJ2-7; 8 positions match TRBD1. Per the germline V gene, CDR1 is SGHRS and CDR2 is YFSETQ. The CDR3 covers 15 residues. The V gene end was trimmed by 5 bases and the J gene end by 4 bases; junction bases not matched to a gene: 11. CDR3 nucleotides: TGCGCCAGCAGGATTCCCGGGACAGGTTCGTACGAGCAGTACTTC. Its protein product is CASRIPGTGSYEQYF.

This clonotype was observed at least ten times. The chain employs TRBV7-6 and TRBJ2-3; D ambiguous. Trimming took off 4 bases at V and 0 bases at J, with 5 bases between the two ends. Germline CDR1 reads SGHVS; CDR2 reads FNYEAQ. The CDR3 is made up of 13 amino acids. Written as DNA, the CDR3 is TGTGCCAGCAGCTCAACTAGCACAGATACGCAGTATTTT. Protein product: CASSSTSTDTQYF.

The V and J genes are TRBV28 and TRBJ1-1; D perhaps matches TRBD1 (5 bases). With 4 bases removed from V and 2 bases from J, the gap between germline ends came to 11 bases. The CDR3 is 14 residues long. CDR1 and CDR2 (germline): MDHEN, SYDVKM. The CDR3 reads CASSSPTDNTEAFF. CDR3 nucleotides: TGTGCCAGCAGTTCCCCGACAGATAACACTGAAGCTTTCTTT. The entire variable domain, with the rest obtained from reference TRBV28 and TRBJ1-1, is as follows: DVKVTQSSRYLVKRTGEKVFLECVQDMDHENMFWYRQDPGLGLRLIYFSYDVKMKEKGDIPEGYSVSREKKERFSLILESASTNQTSMYLCASSSPTDNTEAFFGQGTRLTVV.

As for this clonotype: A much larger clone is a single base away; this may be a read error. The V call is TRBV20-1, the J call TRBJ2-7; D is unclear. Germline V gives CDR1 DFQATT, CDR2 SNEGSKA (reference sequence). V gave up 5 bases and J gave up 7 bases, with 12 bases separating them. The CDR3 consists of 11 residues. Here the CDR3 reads CSAAPGEEQYF. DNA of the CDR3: TGCAGTGCTGCGCCTGGTGAAGAGCAGTACTTC.

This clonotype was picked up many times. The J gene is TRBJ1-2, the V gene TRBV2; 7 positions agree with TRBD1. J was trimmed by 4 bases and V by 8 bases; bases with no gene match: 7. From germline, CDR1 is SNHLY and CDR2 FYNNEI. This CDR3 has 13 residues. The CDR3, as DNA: TGTGCCAGCGGACGGACAGGTCCCTATGGCTACACCTTC. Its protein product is CASGRTGPYGYTF.

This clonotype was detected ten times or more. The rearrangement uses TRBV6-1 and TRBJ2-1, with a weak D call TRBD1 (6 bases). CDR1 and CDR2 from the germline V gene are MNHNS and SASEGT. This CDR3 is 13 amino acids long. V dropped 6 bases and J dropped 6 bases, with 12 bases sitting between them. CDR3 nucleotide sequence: TGTGCCAGCAGGACACGAGGGGGCAATGAGCAGTTCTTC. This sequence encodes CASRTRGGNEQFF.

The CDR3 region is CAIKGALNEKLFF. CDR3 sequence (DNA): TGTGCCATCAAGGGGGCGCTTAATGAAAAACTGTTTTTT. This chain connects TRBV10-3 to TRBJ1-4; TRBD1 matches 7 bases. V lost 7 bases, J lost 4 bases, and 3 bases stayed unmatched. This CDR3 contains 13 residues. From germline, CDR1 is ENHRY and CDR2 SYGVKD.

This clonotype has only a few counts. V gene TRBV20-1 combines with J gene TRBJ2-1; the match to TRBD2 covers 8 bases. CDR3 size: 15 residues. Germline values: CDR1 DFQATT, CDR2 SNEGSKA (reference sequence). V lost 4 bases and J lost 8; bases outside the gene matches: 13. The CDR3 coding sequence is TGCAGTGCTATAGACGACGGCGGGAGGATTGATGAGCAGTTCTTC. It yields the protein CSAIDDGGRIDEQFF.

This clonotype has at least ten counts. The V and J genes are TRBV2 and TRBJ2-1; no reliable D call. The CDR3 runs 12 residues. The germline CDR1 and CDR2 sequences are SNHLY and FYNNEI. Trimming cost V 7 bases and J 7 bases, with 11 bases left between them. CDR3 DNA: TGTGCCAGCAAGCTGTTGGGGAATGAGCAGTTCTTC. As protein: CASKLLGNEQFF. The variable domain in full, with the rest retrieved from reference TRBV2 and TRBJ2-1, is EPEVTQTPSHQVTQMGQEVILRCVPISNHLYFYWYRQILGQKVEFLVSFYNNEISEKSEIFDDQFSVERPDGSNFTLKIRSTKLEDSAMYFCASKLLGNEQFFGPGTRLTVL.

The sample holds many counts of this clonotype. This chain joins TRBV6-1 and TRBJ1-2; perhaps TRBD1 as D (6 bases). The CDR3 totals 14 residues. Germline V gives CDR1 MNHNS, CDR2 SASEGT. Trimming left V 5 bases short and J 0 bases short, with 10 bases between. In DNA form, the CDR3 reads TGTGCCAGCAGTCAGACAGGTCCTAACTATGGCTACACCTTC. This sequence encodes CASSQTGPNYGYTF.